This TCR beta chain was sequenced in a study of somatic mutations in cytotoxic T cells in rheumatoid arthritis. Study-level findings and limits: Over 20% of CD8+ cells belonged to the largest CD8+ clone in about an eighth of the 65 patients. Antigen targets of the expanded CD8+ clones remained unidentified.

TCRdb keeps only in-frame clones here, not all; method: immunoSEQ multiplex PCR. The sample has more than 25,000 clones, roughly 74% seen once. About this clone: Its antigen remains unknown.

The germline V and J ends were trimmed by 1 base and 0 bases, with 10 bases remaining between them. CDR3 length: 15 amino acids. CDR1 is MGHRA, CDR2 YSYEKL, per germline. The chain combines TRBV4-1 with TRBJ2-7; D is possibly TRBD2 (6 bases). What was sequenced was CD8+ T cells sorted from blood. This TCR was recovered from a woman under 30 in good health. The CDR3 sequence is CASSQVQEGSYEQYF. CDR3 DNA sequence: TGCGCCAGCAGCCAAGTACAGGAGGGCTCCTACGAGCAGTACTTC.